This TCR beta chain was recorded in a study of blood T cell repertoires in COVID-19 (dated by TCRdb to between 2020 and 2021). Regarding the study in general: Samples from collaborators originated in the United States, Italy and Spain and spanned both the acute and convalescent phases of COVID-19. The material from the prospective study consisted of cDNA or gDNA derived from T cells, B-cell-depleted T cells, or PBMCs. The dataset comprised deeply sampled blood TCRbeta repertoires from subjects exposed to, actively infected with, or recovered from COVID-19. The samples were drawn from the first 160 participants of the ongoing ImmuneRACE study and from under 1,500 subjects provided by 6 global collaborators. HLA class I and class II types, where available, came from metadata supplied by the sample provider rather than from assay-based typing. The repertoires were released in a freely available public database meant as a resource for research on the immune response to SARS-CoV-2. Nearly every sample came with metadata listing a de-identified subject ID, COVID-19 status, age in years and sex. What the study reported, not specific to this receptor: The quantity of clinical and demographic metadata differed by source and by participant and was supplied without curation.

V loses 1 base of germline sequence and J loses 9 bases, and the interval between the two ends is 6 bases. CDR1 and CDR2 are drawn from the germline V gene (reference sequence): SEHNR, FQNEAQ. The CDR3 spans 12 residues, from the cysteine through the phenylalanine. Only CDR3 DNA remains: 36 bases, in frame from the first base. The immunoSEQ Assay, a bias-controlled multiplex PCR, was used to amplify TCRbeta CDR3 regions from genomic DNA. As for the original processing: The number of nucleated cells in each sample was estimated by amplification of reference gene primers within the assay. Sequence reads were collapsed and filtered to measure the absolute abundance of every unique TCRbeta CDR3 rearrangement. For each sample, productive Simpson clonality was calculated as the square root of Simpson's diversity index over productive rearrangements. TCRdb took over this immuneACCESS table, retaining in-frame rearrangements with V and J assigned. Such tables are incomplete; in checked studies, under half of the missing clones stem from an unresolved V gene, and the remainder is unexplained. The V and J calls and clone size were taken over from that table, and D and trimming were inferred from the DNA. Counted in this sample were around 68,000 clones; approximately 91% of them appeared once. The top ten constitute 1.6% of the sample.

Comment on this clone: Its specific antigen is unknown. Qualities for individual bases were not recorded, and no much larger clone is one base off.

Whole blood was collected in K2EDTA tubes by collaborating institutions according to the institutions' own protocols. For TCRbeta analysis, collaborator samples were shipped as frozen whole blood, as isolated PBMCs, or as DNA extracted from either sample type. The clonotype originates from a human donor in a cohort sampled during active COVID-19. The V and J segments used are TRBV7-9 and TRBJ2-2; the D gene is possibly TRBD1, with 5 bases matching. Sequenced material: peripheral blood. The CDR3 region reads CASSLGGRELFF. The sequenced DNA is TGTGCCAGCAGCTTAGGGGGCCGGGAGCTGTTTTTT.